The source of this T cell receptor beta chain is a study of control samples from healthy donors and cancer patients. This clone was observed a single time. This CDR3 comprises 15 residues. Unmatched junction bases numbered 4, after V lost 3 bases and J lost 2 bases. Germline-derived CDR1 and CDR2 are KGHSY and FQNENV. Some clones are missing from TCRdb's copy, which holds only in-frame ones; the method was immunoSEQ multiplex PCR. This sample yields 97,000 or so clones, of which around 90% are seen a single time; over 2% belongs to the top ten. The genes are TRBV16 and TRBJ2-1; 7 bases map to TRBD1. The sequence came from a woman aged 18-29 years in good health. Sequenced input: blood. The CDR3 protein is CASSQVDRAYNEQFF. The CDR3 DNA follows: TGTGCCAGCAGCCAGGTTGACAGGGCCTACAATGAGCAGTTCTTC.